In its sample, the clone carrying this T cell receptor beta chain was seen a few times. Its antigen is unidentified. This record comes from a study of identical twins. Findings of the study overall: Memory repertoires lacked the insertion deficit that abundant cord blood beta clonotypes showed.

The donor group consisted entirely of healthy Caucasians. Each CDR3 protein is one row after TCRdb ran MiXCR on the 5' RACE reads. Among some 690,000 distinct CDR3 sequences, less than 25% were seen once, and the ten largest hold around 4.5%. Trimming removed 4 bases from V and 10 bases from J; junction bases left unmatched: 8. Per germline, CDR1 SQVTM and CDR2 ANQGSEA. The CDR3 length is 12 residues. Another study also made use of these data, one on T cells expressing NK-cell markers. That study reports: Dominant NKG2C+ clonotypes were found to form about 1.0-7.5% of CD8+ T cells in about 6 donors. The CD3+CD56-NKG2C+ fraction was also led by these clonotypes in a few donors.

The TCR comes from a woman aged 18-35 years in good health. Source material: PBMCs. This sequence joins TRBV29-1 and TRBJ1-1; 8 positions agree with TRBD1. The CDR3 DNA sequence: TGCAGCGTTGGCCACGGACAGGGACGAGCTTTCTTT. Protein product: CSVGHGQGRAFF.